This TCR beta chain was captured by sequencing in a study of CD8 T cells in ankylosing spondylitis. Trimming took off 4 bases at V and 2 bases at J, with 9 bases between the two ends. Germline CDR1 and CDR2: LGHDT and YNNKEL (reference sequence). The CDR3 length is 14 residues. The sample holds a few counts of this clonotype. The antigen is unknown. Study-wide results and caveats: Reported data indicate significant enrichment of disease-linked clones within matched ankylosing spondylitis synovial fluid. With a CD8+ phenotype, disease-linked clones were relatively rare in peripheral blood.

By quantitative 5'-RACE with molecular barcodes, the TCR beta libraries were made. TCRdb recomputed calls from the 5' RACE reads with MiXCR, one row per CDR3 protein. The table lists more than 300,000 distinct CDR3 sequences, 11% of them singletons. Material: blood, either unsorted or a sorted T cell fraction (not recorded which). The chain recombines TRBV3-1 with TRBJ1-3, with D possibly being TRBD1 (5 bases). The clonotype comes from a female donor with ankylosing spondylitis or in good health (not recorded which). CDR3 coding DNA: TGTGCCAGCAGCCGCAGGGTTACTGGAAACACCATATATTTT. Translated, it gives CASSRRVTGNTIYF.